Sequencing of this T cell receptor beta chain was carried out in a study of blood T cell repertoires in COVID-19. Across the study: Donors in the United States, Italy and Spain gave samples during acute or convalescent COVID-19. In each case, the material was cDNA or gDNA derived from T cells, B-cell-depleted T cells, or PBMCs.

CDR1 is LNHNV and CDR2 is YYDKDF in the germline V gene (reference sequence). Unmatched junction bases numbered 8, after V lost 0 bases and J lost 6 bases. This CDR3 has 16 residues. In the original processing: Estimation of nucleated cell counts was performed using reference gene primer amplification. Produced via immunoSEQ multiplex PCR; TCRdb's table is partial and in-frame only. V and J calls and clone size come straight from that table; D and trimming were deduced from the DNA. The sample carries over 200,000 clones, roughly 90% recorded once. This TCR was sampled from a woman between 55 and 75 years old with acute or convalescent COVID-19. This chain connects TRBV15 to TRBJ2-1, with 7 bases aligning to TRBD2. The sequenced sample consisted of peripheral blood. The CDR3 nucleotides are TGTGCCACCAGCAGAGAGACGGCGGGAGTAATCAATGAGCAGTTCTTC. Amino acids: CATSRETAGVINEQFF.